This TCR beta chain was profiled in a study of control samples from healthy donors and cancer patients. This CDR3 has 21 amino acids. The V gene's germline CDR1 is LGHDT and CDR2 YNNKEL (reference sequence). As regards this clone: Its ends do not fully match the called genes, so a read error is possible.

Data came from immunoSEQ multiplex PCR; TCRdb stores just in-frame clones and leaves some out. Of 45,000 to 55,000 clones in the sample, 93% were seen once. Sequenced sample: PBMCs. The receptor's source is a woman aged 50 to 60 with head and neck cancer. This chain links TRBV3-1 (or the pseudogene TRBV3-2) with TRBJ2-2, with TRBD2 identical over 9 bases. CDR3 amino acids: CASSQARFSGGRSANTEELFF. The CDR3 coding sequence is TGTGCCAGCAGCCAGGCTCGGTTTAGCGGGGGAAGATCGGCGAACACCGAGGAGCTGTTTTTT.